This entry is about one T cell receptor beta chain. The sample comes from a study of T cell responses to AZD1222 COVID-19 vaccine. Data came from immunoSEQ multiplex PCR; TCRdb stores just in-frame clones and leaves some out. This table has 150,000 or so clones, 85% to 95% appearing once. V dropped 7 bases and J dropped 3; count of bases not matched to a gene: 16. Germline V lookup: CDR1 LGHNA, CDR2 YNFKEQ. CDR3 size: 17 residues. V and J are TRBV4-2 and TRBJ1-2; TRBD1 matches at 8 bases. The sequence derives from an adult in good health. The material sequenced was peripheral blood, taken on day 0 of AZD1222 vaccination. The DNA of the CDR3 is TGTGCCAGCACCCCGAGCCAAATACAGGGGGAGGACTATGGCTACACCTTC. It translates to CASTPSQIQGEDYGYTF.